The 5 T cell receptor beta chains below all came from one sample that was sequenced in a study of OX40 agonist ivuxolimab in advanced cancers. Clones were read by immunoSEQ multiplex PCR, and TCRdb kept only the in-frame ones, dropping some. The profile shows 65,000 to 95,000 clones, around 83% of them singletons. Sequenced material: CD4+ or CD8+ T cells sorted from blood, taken in a trial of the OX40 agonist ivuxolimab. The receptors shown here come from an adult with an advanced solid tumor such as melanoma, head and neck, liver or kidney cancer.

This sequence joins TRBV6-5 and TRBJ1-5; 7 nucleotides line up with TRBD1. This CDR3 has 15 amino acids. Germline V lookup: CDR1 MNHEY, CDR2 SVGAGI. The V segment lost 6 bases and the J segment 1 base; nucleotides outside the gene matches: 6. CDR3 loop: CASSSYRGSNQPQHF. Written as DNA, the CDR3 is TGTGCCAGCAGCTCCTACAGGGGAAGCAATCAGCCCCAGCATTTT.

In DNA, the CDR3 is TGTGCCAGCAGCGAGGCCGGTAACTATGGCTACACCTTC. This translates into CASSEAGNYGYTF. The chain uses TRBV7-3 and TRBJ1-2, with D unresolved. Deletions cut 5 bases from V and 1 base from J, with 8 bases between. The CDR3 totals 13 residues. Germline values: CDR1 SGHTA, CDR2 FQGTGA.

As concerns this clone: This sample includes further DNA sequences coding for the same CDR3. The chain couples TRBV18 to TRBJ2-3; no definite D call. V gave up 3 bases and J gave up 0 bases, with 1 base separating them. Germline V lookup: CDR1 KGHSH, CDR2 LQKENI. The CDR3 spans 12 residues. The chain's CDR3 is CASSPSTDTQYF. Here the CDR3 DNA reads TGTGCCAGCTCACCCAGCACAGATACGCAGTATTTT.

The chain carries TRBV5-6 and TRBJ2-5; 8 bases line up with TRBD1. Trimming at V came to 0 bases and at J to 5 bases, leaving 6 bases not matched to a gene. CDR1 is SGHDT and CDR2 is YYEEEE in the germline V gene. This CDR3 comprises 15 residues. In nucleotides, the CDR3 is TGTGCCAGCAGCTTGGTGGACAGGGCGGCGGAGACCCAGTACTTC. Its protein product is CASSLVDRAAETQYF.

The gene calls are TRBV30 and TRBJ1-2; D possibly corresponds to TRBD1 (6 bases). The V end lost 8 bases, the J end lost 2 bases, and 15 bases lay between the germline ends. The CDR3 consists of 13 residues. In germline, CDR1 is GTSNPN, CDR2 SVGIG (reference sequence). CDR3: CATTGSGNYGYTF. The CDR3 DNA is TGTGCCACAACAGGGAGCGGGAACTATGGCTACACCTTC.